This T cell receptor (beta chain) was found in a study of blood T cell repertoires in COVID-19. Sequencing was performed with immunoSEQ multiplex PCR; in TCRdb, only in-frame clones are kept and a portion is missing. This sample yields some 270,000 clones, of which around 90% are seen a single time; 1.5% to 2% belongs to the top ten. There are 16 residues in the CDR3. V was trimmed by 4 bases and J by 3 bases, leaving 15 bases between them. Germline-derived CDR1 and CDR2 are LGHNA and YSLEER. Specimen: PBMCs or T cells enriched from blood (not recorded which). This clonotype originated in a woman aged 35 to 49 who had recovered from COVID-19. The chain is built from TRBV4-3 and TRBJ1-4; no clear D. CDR3 loop: CASSPLRGSANEKLFF. The CDR3 region has the DNA TGCGCCAGCAGCCCCCTTCGCGGGTCCGCTAATGAAAAACTGTTTTTT.